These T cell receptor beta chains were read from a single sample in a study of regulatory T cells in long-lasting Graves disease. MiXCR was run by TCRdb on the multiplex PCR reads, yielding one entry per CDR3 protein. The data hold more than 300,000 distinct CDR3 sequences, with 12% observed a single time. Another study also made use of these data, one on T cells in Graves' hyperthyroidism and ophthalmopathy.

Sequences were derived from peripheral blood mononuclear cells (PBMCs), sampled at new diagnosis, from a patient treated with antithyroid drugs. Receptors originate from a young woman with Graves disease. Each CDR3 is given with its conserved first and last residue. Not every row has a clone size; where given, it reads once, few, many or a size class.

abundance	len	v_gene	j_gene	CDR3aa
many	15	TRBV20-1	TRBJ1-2	CSAIWMVGPLYGYTF
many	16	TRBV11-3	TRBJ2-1	CASSLPGRGAYNEQFF
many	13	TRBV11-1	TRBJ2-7	CASSRDGPGEQYF
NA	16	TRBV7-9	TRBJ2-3	CASSLGASGARDTQYF
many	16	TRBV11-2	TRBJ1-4	CASSLGRGHTNEKLFF
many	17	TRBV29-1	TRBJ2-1	CSPTLAGAGWGHNEQFF
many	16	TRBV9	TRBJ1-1	CASSVNPAHMNTEAFF
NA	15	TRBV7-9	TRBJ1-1	CASSPRDRVSTEAFF
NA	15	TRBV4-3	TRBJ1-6	CASSQSTARSSPLHF
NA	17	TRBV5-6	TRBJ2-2	CASSLGDRGTDTGKLFF
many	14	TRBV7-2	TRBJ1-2	CASSLVRQGGGYTF
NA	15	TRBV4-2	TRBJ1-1	CASSQQGYVNTEAFF
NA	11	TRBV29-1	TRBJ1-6	CSGRDAEGLHF
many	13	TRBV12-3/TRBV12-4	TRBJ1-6	CASSTGQGFTLHF
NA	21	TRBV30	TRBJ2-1	CAWSDDEDRESGKGSYNEQFF
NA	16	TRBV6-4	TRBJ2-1	CASSDFPGQGANEQFF
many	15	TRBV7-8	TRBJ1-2	CASSFSVSRRYGYTF
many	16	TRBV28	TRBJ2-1	CASRTSTTISYNEQFF
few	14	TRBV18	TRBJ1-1	CASSHPTETAEAFF
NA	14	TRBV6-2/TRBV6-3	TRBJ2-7	CASSYDRATYEQYF
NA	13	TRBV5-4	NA	CASSLDSRAEQFF
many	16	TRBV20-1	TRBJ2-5	CSASFLAGGLEETQYF
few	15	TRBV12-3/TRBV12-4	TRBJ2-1	CASSYSGGAYNEQFF
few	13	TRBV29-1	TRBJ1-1	CSVGGRQAAGAFF
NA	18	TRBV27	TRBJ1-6	CASSLTAQGGSYNSPLHF
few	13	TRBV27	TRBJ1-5	CASSLQGSQPQHF
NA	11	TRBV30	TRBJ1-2	CAWGRNYGYTF
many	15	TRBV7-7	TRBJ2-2	CASSLGLTGSGELFF
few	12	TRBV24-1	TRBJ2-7	CATSDWGGLQYF
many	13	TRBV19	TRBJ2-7	CASSETGAYEQYF
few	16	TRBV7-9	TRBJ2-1	CASSQNDRRVYNEQFF
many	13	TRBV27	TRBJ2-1	CATCTLEWNEQFF
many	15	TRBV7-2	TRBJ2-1	CASSLKDRIYNEQFF
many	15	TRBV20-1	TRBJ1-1	CSARLEGRANTEAFF
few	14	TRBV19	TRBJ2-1	CASSTWTSGDEQFF
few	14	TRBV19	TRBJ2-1	CASSRGGPNNEQFF
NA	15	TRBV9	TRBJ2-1	CASSVGPKSNNEQFF
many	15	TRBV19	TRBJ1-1	CASSSGQLINTEAFF
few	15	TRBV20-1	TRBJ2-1	CSAREAYRGNNEQFF
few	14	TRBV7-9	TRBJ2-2	CAVRNRLYTGELFF
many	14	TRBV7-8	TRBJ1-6	CASSLADVNSPLHF
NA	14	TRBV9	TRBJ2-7	CASSVDPTGDEQYF
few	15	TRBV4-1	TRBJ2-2	CASSQTHGVAGELFF
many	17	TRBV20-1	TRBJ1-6	CSARDLGAGSYNSPLHF
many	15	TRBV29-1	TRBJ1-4	CSATRTATTNEKLFF
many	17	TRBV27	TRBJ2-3	CASSPRVAGAGTDTQYF
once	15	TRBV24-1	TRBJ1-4	CATSDSRGVEVKLFF
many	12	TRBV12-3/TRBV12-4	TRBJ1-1	CASLRSRAEAFF
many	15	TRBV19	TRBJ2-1	CASNSLERSYNEQFF
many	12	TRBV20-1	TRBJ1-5	CSWGRKNQPQHF
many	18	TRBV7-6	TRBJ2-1	CASSLAAGSVDAYNEQFF
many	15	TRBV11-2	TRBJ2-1	CASSPRQGYYNEQFF
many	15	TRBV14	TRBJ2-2	CASSQTSGRARELFF
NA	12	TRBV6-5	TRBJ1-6	CASSSRGRTLHF
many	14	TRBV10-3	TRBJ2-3	CAISEGNLRDTQYF
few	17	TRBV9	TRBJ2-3	CASSVALDKGDTDTQYF
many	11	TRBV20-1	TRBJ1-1	CSAEFYTEAFF